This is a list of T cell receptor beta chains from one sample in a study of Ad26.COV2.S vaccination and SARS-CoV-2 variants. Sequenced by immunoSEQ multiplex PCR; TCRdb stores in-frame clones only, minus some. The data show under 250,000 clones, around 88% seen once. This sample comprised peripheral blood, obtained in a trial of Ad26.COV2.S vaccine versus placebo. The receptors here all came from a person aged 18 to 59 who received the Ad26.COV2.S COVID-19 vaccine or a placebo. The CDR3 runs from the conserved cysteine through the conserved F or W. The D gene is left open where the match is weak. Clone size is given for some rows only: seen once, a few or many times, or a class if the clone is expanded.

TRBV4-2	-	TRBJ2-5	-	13	TGTGCCAGCAGCCAAGACGGTGGGGAGACCCAGTACTTC	CASSQDGGETQYF
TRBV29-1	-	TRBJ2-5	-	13	TGCAGCGTTGTGTCCACAGGGCTAGAGACCCAGTACTTC	CSVVSTGLETQYF
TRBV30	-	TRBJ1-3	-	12	TGTGCCTGGGACCGCGAAGGAAACACCATATATTTT	CAWDREGNTIYF
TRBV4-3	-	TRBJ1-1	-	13	TGCGCCAGCAGCCAAGATTTGGACACTGAAGCTTTCTTT	CASSQDLDTEAFF
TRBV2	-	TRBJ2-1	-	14	TGTGCCAGCAGTGCAGATAGGGGAAACAATGAGCAGTTCTTC	CASSADRGNNEQFF
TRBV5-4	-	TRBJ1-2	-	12	TGTGCCAGCAGTCCCGGGACTAATGGCTACACCTTC	CASSPGTNGYTF
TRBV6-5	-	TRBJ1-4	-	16	TGTGCCAGCAGTTACTCGAGTCCGCAGGTCAATGAAAAACTGTTTTTT	CASSYSSPQVNEKLFF
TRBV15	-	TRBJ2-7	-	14	TGTGCCACCAGCAGGCTTCCTCAGGGACACGAGCAGTACTTC	CATSRLPQGHEQYF
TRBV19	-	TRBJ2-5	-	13	TGTGCCAGTAGCGGCGCAGGGTGGAAGACCCAGTACTTC	CASSGAGWKTQYF
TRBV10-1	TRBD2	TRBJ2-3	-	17	TGCGCCAGCATTCTAGCGGGAGGTTACTCTAGCACAGATACGCAGTATTTT	CASILAGGYSSTDTQYF
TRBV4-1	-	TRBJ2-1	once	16	TGCGCCAGCAGCCAAGTGGAGGGGAGCGCCTACAATGAGCAGTTCTTC	CASSQVEGSAYNEQFF
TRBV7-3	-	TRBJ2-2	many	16	TGTGCCAGCAGCTTAAATGGGGGACTCAACACCGGGGAGCTGTTTTTT	CASSLNGGLNTGELFF
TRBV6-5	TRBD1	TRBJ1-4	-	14	TGTGCCAGCAGTTACGACAGGGAAAATGAAAAACTGTTTTTT	CASSYDRENEKLFF
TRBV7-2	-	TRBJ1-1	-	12	TGTGCCAGCAGATCGGGCCAGAAGGAGGCTTTCTTT	CASRSGQKEAFF
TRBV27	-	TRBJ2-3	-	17	TGTGCCAGCAGTTTAGAAGGCCTGACTGCATACACAGATACGCAGTATTTT	CASSLEGLTAYTDTQYF
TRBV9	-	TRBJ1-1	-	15	TGTGCCAGCAGCATCACGGTGGGCCCGAACATTGAAGCTTTCTTT	CASSITVGPNIEAFF
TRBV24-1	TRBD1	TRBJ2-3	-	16	TGTGCCACCAGTGCACCGGGACAGGGACACACAGATACGCAGTATTTT	CATSAPGQGHTDTQYF